The clone carrying this T cell receptor beta chain appeared a few times. These data are taken from a study of cytomegalovirus exposure and HLA in healthy donors. Primers for the PCR totalled 60 Vbeta and 13 Jbeta. The repertoire was sequenced with immunoSEQ multiplex PCR; TCRdb's copy has only in-frame clones and lacks some. This sample has approximately 150,000 clones, with around 77% found just once. CDR1 SGHTA and CDR2 FQGNSA come from the germline V gene. This CDR3 spans 15 amino acids. V lost 3 bases and J 4 bases, leaving 15 bases between the germline ends. This chain connects TRBV7-2 to TRBJ1-1; maybe TRBD1 (6 bases). This clonotype originated in a woman aged 25-40 years in good health and CMV-seronegative. The sequencing input was PBMCs. The CDR3 DNA reads TGTGCCAGCAGCTTTAGGAGGGGGGGTGTCACTGAAGCTTTCTTT. Encoded protein: CASSFRRGGVTEAFF.